This TCR beta chain emerged from a study of blood T cell repertoires in COVID-19. Overall study context: COVID-19 samples, acute and convalescent, were from the United States, Italy and Spain. The cDNA or gDNA used as material had been derived from T cells, B-cell-depleted T cells, or PBMCs.

CDR3 length: 15 residues. V dropped 4 bases and J dropped 2; count of bases not matched to a gene: 3. The germline CDR1 and CDR2 sequences are KGHDR and SFDVKD. Profiled with immunoSEQ multiplex PCR; TCRdb holds only in-frame clones, not every one. Of roughly 69,000 clones in the sample, around 85% were seen once. The rearrangement links TRBV24-1 to TRBJ1-2; 10 bases line up with TRBD1. The specimen sequenced was peripheral blood. This receptor was obtained from a man aged 45 to 65 with active COVID-19. CDR3 coding DNA: TGTGCCACCAGTGAACCGGGACAGGGGAACTATGGCTACACCTTC. Protein: CATSEPGQGNYGYTF.